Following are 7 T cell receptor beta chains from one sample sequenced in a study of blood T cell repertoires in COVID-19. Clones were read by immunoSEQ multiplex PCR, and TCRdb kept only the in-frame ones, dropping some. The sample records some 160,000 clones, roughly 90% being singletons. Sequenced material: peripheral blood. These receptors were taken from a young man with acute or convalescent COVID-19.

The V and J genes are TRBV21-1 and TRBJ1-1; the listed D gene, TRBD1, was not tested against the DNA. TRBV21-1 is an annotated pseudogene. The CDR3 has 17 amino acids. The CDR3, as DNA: TGTGCCAGCAGTCTAAAAAGCATACAGGGAGAGGTCACTGAAGCTTTCTTT. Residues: CASSLKSIQGEVTEAFF.

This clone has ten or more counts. Here the CDR3 reads CASSKIDRIQETQYF. CDR3 bases: TGTGCCAGCAGCAAGATCGACAGAATCCAAGAGACCCAGTACTTC. The chain recombines TRBV21-1 with TRBJ2-5; TRBD1, the table's D call, was not compared with the DNA. TRBV21-1 is classified as a pseudogene. The CDR3 totals 15 residues.

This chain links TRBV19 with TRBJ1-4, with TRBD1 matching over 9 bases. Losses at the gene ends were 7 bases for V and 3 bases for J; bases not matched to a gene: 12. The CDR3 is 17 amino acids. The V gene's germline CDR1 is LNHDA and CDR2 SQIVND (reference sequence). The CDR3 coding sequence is TGTGCCAGTACCTCTACCGGGACAGGGTTTTCTAATGAAAAACTGTTTTTT. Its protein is CASTSTGTGFSNEKLFF.

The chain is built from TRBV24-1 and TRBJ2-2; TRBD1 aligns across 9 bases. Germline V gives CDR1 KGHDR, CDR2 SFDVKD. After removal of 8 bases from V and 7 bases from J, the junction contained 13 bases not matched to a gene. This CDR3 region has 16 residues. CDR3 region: CATKSAPGQGNGELFF. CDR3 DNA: TGTGCCACCAAATCAGCCCCGGGACAGGGAAACGGGGAGCTGTTTTTT.

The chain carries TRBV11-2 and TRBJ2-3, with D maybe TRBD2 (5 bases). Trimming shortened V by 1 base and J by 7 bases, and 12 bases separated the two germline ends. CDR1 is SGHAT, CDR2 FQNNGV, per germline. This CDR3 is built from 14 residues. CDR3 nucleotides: TGTGCCAGCAGCTTAGCTGGAAGCGGACATACGCAGTATTTT. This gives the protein CASSLAGSGHTQYF.

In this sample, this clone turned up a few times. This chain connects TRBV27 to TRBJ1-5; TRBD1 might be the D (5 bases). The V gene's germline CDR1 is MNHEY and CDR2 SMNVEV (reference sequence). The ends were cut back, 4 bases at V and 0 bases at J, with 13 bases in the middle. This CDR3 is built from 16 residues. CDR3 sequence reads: CASSSKTVDSNQPQHF. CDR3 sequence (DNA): TGTGCCAGCAGTTCGAAGACAGTCGATAGCAATCAGCCCCAGCATTTT.

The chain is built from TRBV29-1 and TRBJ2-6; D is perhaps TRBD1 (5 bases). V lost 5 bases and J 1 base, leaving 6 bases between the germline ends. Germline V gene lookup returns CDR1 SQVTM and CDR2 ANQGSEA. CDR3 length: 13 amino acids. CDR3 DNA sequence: TGCAGCGTTTCAGGGTCTGGGGCCAACGTCCTGACTTTC. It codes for CSVSGSGANVLTF.